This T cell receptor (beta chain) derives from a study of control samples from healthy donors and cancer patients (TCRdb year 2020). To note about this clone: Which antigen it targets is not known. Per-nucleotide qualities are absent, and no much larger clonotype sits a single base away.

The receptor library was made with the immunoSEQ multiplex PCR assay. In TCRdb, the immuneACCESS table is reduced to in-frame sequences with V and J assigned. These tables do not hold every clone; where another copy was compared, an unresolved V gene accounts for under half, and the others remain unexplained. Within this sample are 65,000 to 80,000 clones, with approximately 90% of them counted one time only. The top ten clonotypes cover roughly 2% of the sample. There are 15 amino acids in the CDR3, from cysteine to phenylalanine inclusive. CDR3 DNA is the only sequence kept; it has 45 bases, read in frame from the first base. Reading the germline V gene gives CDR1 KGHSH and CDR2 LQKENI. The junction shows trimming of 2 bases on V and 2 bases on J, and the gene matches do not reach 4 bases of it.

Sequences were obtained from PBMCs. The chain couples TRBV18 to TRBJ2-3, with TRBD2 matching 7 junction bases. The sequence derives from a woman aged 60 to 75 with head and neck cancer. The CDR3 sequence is CASSPSLADTDTQYF. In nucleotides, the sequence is TGTGCCAGCTCACCAAGCCTAGCGGACACAGATACGCAGTATTTT.